These T cell receptor beta chains were read from a single sample in a study of blood T cell repertoires in COVID-19. Data came from immunoSEQ multiplex PCR; TCRdb stores just in-frame clones and leaves some out. The table lists about 170,000 clones, roughly nine tenths of them singletons. The sample was peripheral blood. The receptors were gathered from an elderly woman in a cohort sampled during active or convalescent COVID-19. CDR3s include the opening cysteine and the closing phenylalanine or tryptophan. The D gene is left open where the match is weak. Clone size is shown for a subset of rows, as once, few, many or a class of expanded clone.

V gene,D gene,J gene,clone size,CDR3 protein,CDR3 DNA
TRBV7-9,TRBD2,TRBJ2-3,NA,CASSLDSGGGSDTQYF,TGTGCCAGCAGCTTAGATAGCGGGGGCGGGTCAGATACGCAGTATTTT
TRBV5-1,TRBD1,TRBJ1-4,NA,CASSLGTGGLGINEKLFF,TGCGCCAGCAGCCTGGGGACAGGGGGCCTGGGGATTAATGAAAAACTGTTTTTT
TRBV4-1,NA,TRBJ2-5,NA,CASSQGDRAQEETQYF,TGCGCCAGCAGCCAGGGCGATCGGGCACAGGAGGAGACCCAGTACTTC
TRBV27,NA,TRBJ2-1,NA,CASSSQSSHSEQFF,TGTGCCAGCAGTTCACAATCGTCGCATTCTGAGCAGTTCTTC
TRBV4-1,TRBD2,TRBJ2-3,NA,CASSQAGGRTDTQYF,TGCGCCAGCAGCCAAGCGGGAGGGCGCACAGATACGCAGTATTTT
TRBV5-1,TRBD1,TRBJ2-1,NA,CASSQQPRTGTNEQFF,TGCGCCAGCAGCCAGCAACCCCGGACAGGGACTAATGAGCAGTTCTTC
TRBV4-1,TRBD1,TRBJ1-2,NA,CASSPRQGASYGYTF,TGCGCCAGCAGCCCTAGACAGGGGGCGTCTTATGGCTACACCTTC
TRBV7-9,TRBD1,TRBJ1-3,few,CASSPPRDRAAGNTIYF,TGTGCCAGCAGCCCCCCTAGGGACAGGGCGGCGGGAAACACCATATATTTT
TRBV13,TRBD1,TRBJ1-6,NA,CASRLGDRNSPLHF,TGTGCCAGCAGGCTGGGGGACAGAAATTCACCCCTCCACTTT
TRBV19,TRBD2,TRBJ2-5,NA,CASSISPVSAGGWETQYF,TGTGCCAGTAGTATATCCCCCGTATCAGCGGGGGGATGGGAGACCCAGTACTTC
TRBV27,NA,TRBJ2-1,NA,CASRIRDSSNEQFF,TGTGCCAGCAGAATCAGAGACAGCTCGAATGAGCAGTTCTTC
TRBV29-1,NA,TRBJ2-5,NA,CSVEDQGFGETQYF,TGCAGCGTTGAAGATCAGGGATTCGGGGAGACCCAGTACTTC
TRBV9,NA,TRBJ1-6,NA,CASSGTGRESPLHF,TGTGCCAGCAGCGGAACCGGGAGGGAGTCACCCCTCCACTTT
TRBV5-6,NA,TRBJ2-7,NA,CASNQDYHEQYF,TGTGCCAGCAACCAGGACTACCACGAGCAGTACTTC
TRBV3-1/TRBV3-2,TRBD2,TRBJ2-7,NA,CASSQTTSGAYEQYF,TGTGCCAGCAGCCAAACGACTAGCGGAGCCTACGAGCAGTACTTC
TRBV6-5,TRBD1,TRBJ1-1,NA,CASRYRTGVLTEAFF,TGTGCCAGCAGATACAGAACAGGGGTGTTAACTGAAGCTTTCTTT
TRBV7-9,TRBD1,TRBJ1-2,NA,CASSLALPGGDYGYTF,TGTGCCAGCAGCTTAGCTTTACCAGGGGGCGACTATGGCTACACCTTC
TRBV7-9,NA,TRBJ1-5,NA,CASSRTGFSNQPQHF,TGTGCCAGCAGCCGCACAGGGTTTAGCAATCAGCCCCAGCATTTT
TRBV2,TRBD2,TRBJ2-1,NA,CASRTGGFSYNEQFF,TGTGCCAGCAGGACCGGGGGGTTCTCCTACAATGAGCAGTTCTTC
TRBV21-1,NA,TRBJ1-2,NA,CASSPTGFRYGYTF,TGTGCCAGCAGCCCGACAGGGTTTCGGTATGGCTACACCTTC
TRBV24-1,NA,TRBJ2-3,NA,CATSDTPGEDTQYF,TGTGCCACCAGTGATACCCCCGGGGAAGATACGCAGTATTTT
TRBV19,NA,TRBJ1-1,NA,CASSVQRNTEAFF,TGTGCCAGTAGTGTACAGAGGAACACTGAAGCTTTCTTT
TRBV19,TRBD1,TRBJ2-1,NA,CASGQGLVDEQFF,TGTGCCAGCGGACAGGGGCTCGTCGATGAGCAGTTCTTC
TRBV5-4,TRBD1,TRBJ1-5,NA,CASSLGTGGTGPQHF,TGTGCCAGCAGCTTGGGCACCGGCGGGACAGGTCCCCAGCATTTT
TRBV5-1,NA,TRBJ2-7,NA,CASSQGTYEQYF,TGCGCCAGCAGTCAGGGTACTTACGAGCAGTACTTC
TRBV29-1,NA,TRBJ1-6,once,CSVAREGNSPLHF,TGCAGCGTTGCCAGGGAGGGGAATTCACCCCTCCACTTT
TRBV9,TRBD2,TRBJ2-2,NA,CASSVGGGGRTGELFF,TGTGCCAGCAGCGTAGGAGGCGGGGGGAGGACCGGGGAGCTGTTTTTT
TRBV10-1,NA,TRBJ2-1,NA,CASSDGWEQFF,TGCGCCAGCAGTGATGGCTGGGAGCAGTTCTTC
TRBV6-6,TRBD1,TRBJ2-7,NA,CASSRVDRLTLTYEQYF,TGTGCCAGCAGTCGGGTGGACAGGTTGACATTAACCTACGAGCAGTACTTC